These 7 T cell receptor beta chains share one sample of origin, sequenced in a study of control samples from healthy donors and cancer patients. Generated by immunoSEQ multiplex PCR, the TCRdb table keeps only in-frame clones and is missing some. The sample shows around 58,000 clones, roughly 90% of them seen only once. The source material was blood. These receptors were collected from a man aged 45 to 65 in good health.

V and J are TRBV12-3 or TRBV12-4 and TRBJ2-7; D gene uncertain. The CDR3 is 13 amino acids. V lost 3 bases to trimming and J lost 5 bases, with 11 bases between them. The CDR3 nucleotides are TGTGCCAGCAGTTTGGGGTATATCGACGAGCAGTACTTC. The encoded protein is CASSLGYIDEQYF.

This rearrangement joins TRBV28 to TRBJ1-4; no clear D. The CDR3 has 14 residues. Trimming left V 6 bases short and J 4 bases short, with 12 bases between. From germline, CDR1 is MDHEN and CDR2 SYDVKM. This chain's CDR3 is CASSSGGYNEKLFF. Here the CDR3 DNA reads TGTGCCAGCAGCTCGGGAGGGTATAATGAAAAACTGTTTTTT.

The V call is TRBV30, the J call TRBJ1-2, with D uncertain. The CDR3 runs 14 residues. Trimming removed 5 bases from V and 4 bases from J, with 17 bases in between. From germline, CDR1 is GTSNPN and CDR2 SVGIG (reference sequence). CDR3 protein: CAWRLPNEGYGYTF. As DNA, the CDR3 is TGTGCCTGGCGGCTCCCAAACGAGGGCTATGGCTACACCTTC.

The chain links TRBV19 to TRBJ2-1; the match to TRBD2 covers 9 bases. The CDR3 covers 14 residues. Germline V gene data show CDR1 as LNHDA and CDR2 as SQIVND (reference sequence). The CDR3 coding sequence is TGTGCTTCGAAGGCGGGAGGGTATTTTCATGAGCAGTTCTTC. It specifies CASKAGGYFHEQFF.

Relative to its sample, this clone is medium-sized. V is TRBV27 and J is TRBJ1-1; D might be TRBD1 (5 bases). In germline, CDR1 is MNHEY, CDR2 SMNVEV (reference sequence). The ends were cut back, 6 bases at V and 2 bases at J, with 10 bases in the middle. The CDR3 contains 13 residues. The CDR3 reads CASRIGDNTEAFF. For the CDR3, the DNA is TGTGCCAGCAGAATAGGGGACAACACTGAAGCTTTCTTT.

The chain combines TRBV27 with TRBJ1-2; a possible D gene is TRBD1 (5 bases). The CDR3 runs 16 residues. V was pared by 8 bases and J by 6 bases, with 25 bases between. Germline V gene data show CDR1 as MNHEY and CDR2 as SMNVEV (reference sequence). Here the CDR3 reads CASGLGLTVPLDGYTF. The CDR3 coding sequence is TGTGCCAGCGGCCTTGGACTGACAGTACCTCTGGATGGCTACACCTTC.

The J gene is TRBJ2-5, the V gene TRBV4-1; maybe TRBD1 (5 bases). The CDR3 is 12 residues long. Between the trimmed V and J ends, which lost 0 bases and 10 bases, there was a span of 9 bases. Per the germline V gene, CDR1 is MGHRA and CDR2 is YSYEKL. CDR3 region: CASSQEMGHQYF. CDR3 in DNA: TGCGCCAGCAGCCAAGAGATGGGGCACCAGTACTTC.